The rows below give T cell receptor delta chains drawn from one sample of a study of human gamma delta and Vdelta1 T cells. For these TCRs, the target antigens are not known. TCRdb re-called the PCR reads via CATT. The sample contains some 13,000 delta-chain clones, roughly 45% of which appear only once. The specimen was Vdelta1 gamma-delta T cells from blood grown in culture (DOT cells). The receptors shown here come from a human donor in good health. Both conserved end residues are part of each CDR3. Each record gives: V gene, clone size, J gene, D gene, CDR3 protein, CDR3 DNA. The D gene is left open where the match is weak. Expanded clones get a size class; other rows say once, few or many, or leave the size out.

TRDV1	few	TRDJ1	TRDD3	CALGPFLRELGDSDTDKLIF	TGTGCTCTTGGTCCATTCCTACGTGAACTGGGGGATTCCGACACCGATAAACTCATCTTT
TRDV1	once	TRDJ1	TRDD3	CALGEKTTLGGFVDDKLIF	TGTGCTCTTGGGGAAAAAACTACGTTGGGGGGATTTGTTGATGATAAACTCATCTTT
TRDV1	NA	TRDJ1	TRDD3	CALGVLLRVLGDLPSYTDKLIF	TGTGCTCTTGGGGTACTACTTCGAGTACTGGGGGACCTACCTTCGTACACCGATAAACTCATCTTT
TRDV1	NA	TRDJ1	TRDD3	CALGELVSIGGGGHSTDKLIF	TGTGCTCTTGGGGAACTGGTTTCTATAGGTGGGGGAGGCCATAGCACCGATAAACTCATCTTT
TRDV1	few	TRDJ1	TRDD3	CALGELIFPHWGKGDKLIF	TGTGCTCTTGGGGAACTTATCTTCCCTCACTGGGGGAAGGGCGATAAACTCATCTTT
TRDV1	NA	TRDJ1	TRDD2	CALGEPLPISQLPAPRGYTDKLIF	TGTGCTCTTGGGGAACCTCTTCCTATTTCTCAACTACCGGCCCCCCGTGGGTACACCGATAAACTCATCTTT
TRDV1	NA	TRDJ1	TRDD3	CALGEQVGPTGGAYTDKLIF	TGTGCTCTTGGGGAACAGGTTGGTCCTACTGGGGGGGCCTACACCGATAAACTCATCTTT
TRDV1	NA	TRDJ1	NA	CALGELFGRGKGKAADKLIF	TGTGCTCTTGGGGAACTATTCGGCCGGGGCAAAGGAAAGGCTGCCGATAAACTCATCTTT
TRDV1	few	TRDJ1	TRDD2	CALGDPFLRDTDKLIF	TGTGCTCTTGGGGACCCGTTCCTACGGGATACCGATAAACTCATCTTT
TRDV1	NA	TRDJ1	TRDD3	CALGELKGVPAFGGYTTDKLIF	TGTGCTCTTGGGGAACTAAAGGGAGTCCCCGCCTTTGGGGGATACACCACCGATAAACTCATCTTT
TRDV1	NA	TRDJ1	NA	CALGAPRGLTDKLIF	TGTGCTCTTGGGGCCCCCAGGGGTCTGACCGATAAACTCATCTTT
TRDV1	NA	TRDJ1	TRDD3	CALGGRPSCLYSGGYLTLYTDKLIF	TGTGCTCTTGGGGGACGGCCTTCCTGCTTATATTCTGGGGGATACCTGACGCTTTACACCGATAAACTCATCTTT
TRDV3	NA	TRDJ1	TRDD3	CACSGTGGYKPDKLIF	TGTGCCTGCTCTGGTACTGGGGGATACAAACCCGATAAACTCATCTTT
TRDV1	NA	TRDJ1	NA	CALGDIYGGNTTDKLIF	TGTGCTCTTGGGGATATATACGGGGGGAACACTACCGATAAACTCATCTTT
TRDV1	NA	TRDJ1	TRDD3	CALGGLLPSVLGDTDKLIF	TGTGCTCTTGGGGGATTACTTCCCTCCGTACTGGGGGATACCGATAAACTCATCTTT
TRDV1	NA	TRDJ2	TRDD3	CALGDQSVGDEGRAAQLFF	TGTGCTCTTGGGGACCAATCGGTGGGGGATGAGGGTAGGGCAGCACAACTCTTCTTT
TRAV38-2/DV8	NA	TRDJ1	TRDD3	CAYRSGGAPTTSRDATGGSATDKLIF	TGTGCTTATAGGAGCGGAGGAGCTCCAACTACAAGTCGTGATGCGACTGGGGGATCCGCTACCGATAAACTCATCTTT
TRDV1	NA	TRDJ1	TRDD3	CALGELLGSGGYRSGTDKLIF	TGTGCTCTTGGGGAACTGCTGGGGTCTGGGGGATACCGGAGTGGAACCGATAAACTCATCTTT
TRDV1	few	TRDJ1	TRDD2	CALGERFLHHPGGDKLIF	TGTGCTCTTGGGGAACGATTCCTACATCATCCTGGAGGCGATAAACTCATCTTT
TRDV1	few	TRDJ1	NA	CALGELVFEPGVGALYTDKLIF	TGTGCTCTTGGGGAACTAGTATTCGAGCCGGGAGTGGGGGCTCTGTACACCGATAAACTCATCTTT
TRDV1	NA	TRDJ1	NA	CALGELSGLSKLGDKLIF	TGTGCTCTTGGGGAACTCAGTGGCCTTTCAAAGTTAGGGGATAAACTCATCTTT
TRDV1	NA	TRDJ1	TRDD3	CALGGLRNLLGSNLALVFTNTDKLIF	TGTGCTCTTGGGGGCTTGCGCAATTTACTGGGGTCGAACCTTGCACTTGTTTTTACCAACACCGATAAACTCATCTTT
TRDV1	NA	TRDJ1	TRDD3	CALGNFPGDNPDKLIF	TGTGCTCTTGGGAACTTCCCGGGGGATAACCCCGATAAACTCATCTTT
TRDV1	few	TRDJ1	TRDD3	CALGELISVPPRTGGYGYTDKLIF	TGTGCTCTTGGGGAACTAATCTCGGTTCCTCCGCGTACTGGGGGATACGGGTACACCGATAAACTCATCTTT
TRDV1	NA	TRDJ1	TRDD3	CALGELLGDTYGQYTDKLIF	TGTGCTCTTGGGGAACTCCTGGGGGATACCTATGGGCAGTACACCGATAAACTCATCTTT
TRDV1	NA	TRDJ1	TRDD2	CALGPLPPSYGGYRYTDKLIF	TGTGCTCTTGGGCCCCTCCCCCCTTCCTACGGAGGATACCGGTACACCGATAAACTCATCTTT
TRDV1	NA	TRDJ2	TRDD3	CALGEQDQRVLGDLVPLTAQLFF	TGTGCTCTTGGGGAACAGGATCAACGGGTACTGGGGGACCTTGTCCCCTTGACAGCACAACTCTTCTTT
TRDV1	NA	TRDJ1	NA	CALGEVGSGIIF	NA
TRDV1	NA	TRDJ4	TRDD3	CALGELSLGYARPLIF	TGTGCTCTTGGGGAACTCTCTCTGGGATACGCTAGGCCCCTGATCTTT
TRDV1	few	TRDJ1	NA	CALGNGLPPVTGVSLYTDKLIF	TGTGCTCTTGGGAATGGGCTTCCTCCGGTTACTGGTGTCTCTTTGTACACCGATAAACTCATCTTT
TRDV1	NA	TRDJ4	NA	CALGELFLLREGPISGPLIF	TGTGCTCTTGGGGAATTGTTCCTCCTACGGGAGGGCCCCATCTCCGGACCCCTGATCTTT
TRDV1	NA	TRDJ1	TRDD3	CALGPLRGILGELTGYTDKLIF	TGTGCTCTTGGCCCCCTTAGAGGAATTCTGGGGGAACTAACGGGGTACACCGATAAACTCATCTTT
TRDV1	NA	TRDJ1	NA	CALGELEETTPYPNTDKLIF	TGTGCTCTTGGGGAACTAGAAGAAACTACTCCATACCCCAACACCGATAAACTCATCTTT
TRDV1	NA	TRDJ1	NA	CALGELPLDPYTDKLIF	TGTGCTCTTGGGGAACTTCCTCTGGATCCGTACACCGATAAACTCATCTTT
TRDV1	few	TRDJ1	NA	CALGEPPTDKLIF	TGTGCTCTTGGGGAACCGCCCACCGATAAACTCATCTTT
TRDV1	NA	TRDJ1	NA	CALGFGYLVRGTDKLIF	TGTGCTCTTGGATTCGGCTACCTGGTACGCGGCACCGATAAACTCATCTTT
TRDV1	NA	TRDJ1	TRDD3	CALGGSNRYEGDTDKLIF	TGTGCTCTTGGGGGATCCAATCGGTACGAGGGGGATACCGATAAACTCATCTTT
TRDV1	NA	TRDJ1	TRDD3	CALGVTRGSEAGGLRGDKLIF	TGTGCTCTTGGGGTTACCCGTGGGTCGGAGGCTGGGGGGCTACGGGGCGATAAACTCATCTTT
TRDV1	NA	TRDJ1	NA	CALGELIVPTVLGPTDKLIF	TGTGCTCTTGGGGAACTAATAGTCCCTACCGTACTGGGGCCAACCGATAAACTCATCTTT
TRDV1	once	TRDJ1	NA	CALGELKAYSGAPREDKLIF	TGTGCTCTTGGGGAACTGAAAGCCTATTCTGGGGCCCCACGCGAGGATAAACTCATCTTT
TRDV1	NA	TRDJ1	NA	CALGNSFWDKYTDKLIF	TGTGCTCTTGGGAATTCGTTCTGGGACAAGTACACCGATAAACTCATCTTT